Listed below are T cell receptor beta chains from one sample, sequenced in a study of blood T cell repertoires in COVID-19. The protocol was immunoSEQ multiplex PCR, while the TCRdb copy is restricted to in-frame clones and leaves out a portion. Of fewer than 350,000 clones in the sample, 85% were seen once. The sample taken for sequencing was PBMCs or T cells enriched from blood (not recorded which). These receptors originate from a woman aged 25 to 45 who had been exposed to COVID-19. Both conserved end residues are part of each CDR3. A D gene is named only where the DNA matches it firmly. Clone size is shown for a subset of rows, as once, few, many or a class of expanded clone.

clone_size | j_call | v_call | d_call | cdr3_aa | cdr3_nt
- | TRBJ2-5 | TRBV2 | - | CASSELATRKTQYF | TGTGCCAGCAGTGAACTAGCGACGAGGAAGACCCAGTACTTC
- | TRBJ2-1 | TRBV7-6 | - | CASSSTSFEQFF | TGTGCCAGCAGCTCGACTAGTTTTGAGCAGTTCTTC
- | TRBJ1-2 | TRBV10-1 | - | CASWAGRDGYTF | TGCGCCAGCTGGGCAGGGAGGGATGGCTACACCTTC
- | TRBJ2-7 | TRBV5-1 | - | CASSLEFNLGLPYEQYF | TGCGCCAGCAGCTTGGAGTTTAATTTGGGACTCCCCTACGAGCAGTACTTC
- | TRBJ2-5 | TRBV5-1 | - | CASSRGLDQETQYF | TGCGCCAGCAGCCGAGGACTCGATCAAGAGACCCAGTACTTC
- | TRBJ1-2 | TRBV27 | - | CASSLSQGMGIYTF | TGTGCCAGCAGTTTATCACAGGGTATGGGGATTTACACCTTC
- | TRBJ2-5 | TRBV2 | - | CASSLNPGETQYF | TGTGCCAGCAGTCTAAACCCAGGGGAGACCCAGTACTTC
- | TRBJ1-5 | TRBV19 | - | CASSIPREYSNQPQHF | TGTGCCAGTAGTATACCCCGAGAGTATAGCAATCAGCCCCAGCATTTT
- | TRBJ2-2 | TRBV4-1 | - | CASSQDHGLQNTGELFF | TGCGCCAGCAGCCAAGATCATGGACTCCAGAACACCGGGGAGCTGTTTTTT
- | TRBJ1-5 | TRBV28 | TRBD1 | CASSFTSVGGRIYSNQPQHF | TGTGCCAGCAGTTTTACCTCTGTAGGGGGCAGGATTTATAGCAATCAGCCCCAGCATTTT
once | TRBJ1-6 | TRBV4-1 | - | CASREGGGGGLATLHF | TGCGCCAGCAGAGAGGGGGGAGGCGGGGGGCTCGCGACCCTCCACTTT
- | TRBJ1-4 | TRBV28 | - | CASSTGKTNEKLFF | TGTGCCAGCAGCACAGGGAAAACTAATGAAAAACTGTTTTTT
- | TRBJ2-1 | TRBV30 | - | CAWSVFGNEQFF | TGTGCCTGGAGTGTCTTCGGGAATGAGCAGTTCTTC
- | TRBJ2-1 | TRBV7-9 | TRBD1 | CASSQDRAYNEQFF | TGTGCCAGCAGTCAAGACAGGGCTTACAATGAGCAGTTCTTC
many | TRBJ2-1 | TRBV27 | - | CASSARNNNEQFF | TGTGCCAGCAGTGCACGAAACAACAATGAGCAGTTCTTC
- | TRBJ2-7 | TRBV19 | TRBD1 | CASSPKPPGQGRYYEQYF | TGTGCCAGTAGTCCCAAACCCCCTGGACAGGGGCGTTACTACGAGCAGTACTTC
- | TRBJ1-2 | TRBV18 | - | CASSPVGGGDYGYTF | TGTGCCAGCTCACCCGTGGGCGGGGGCGACTATGGCTACACCTTC
- | TRBJ2-1 | TRBV9 | TRBD2 | CASSVARTSGKYSDEQFF | TGTGCCAGCAGCGTAGCTCGTACTAGCGGGAAGTACAGCGATGAGCAGTTCTTC
- | TRBJ2-7 | TRBV2 | - | CASRIFGGVTYEQYF | TGTGCCAGCAGGATATTCGGGGGAGTTACCTACGAGCAGTACTTC
few | TRBJ1-2 | TRBV3-1/TRBV3-2 | TRBD1 | CASSQRRGRIYGYTF | TGTGCCAGCAGCCAACGAAGGGGGCGGATCTATGGCTACACCTTC
- | TRBJ1-2 | TRBV9 | - | CASSVDSYGYTF | TGTGCCAGCAGCGTAGATTCGTATGGCTACACCTTC
- | TRBJ1-1 | TRBV7-9 | - | CASSLVGDTSEAFF | TGTGCCAGCAGCTTAGTTGGGGACACCTCTGAAGCTTTCTTT
- | TRBJ2-3 | TRBV5-8 | - | CASSLGTFGSTDTQYF | TGTGCCAGCAGCCTTGGGACTTTTGGAAGCACAGATACGCAGTATTTT
- | TRBJ2-3 | TRBV20-1 | TRBD2 | CSASGASGRADTQYF | TGCAGTGCTAGTGGAGCTAGCGGGAGGGCAGATACGCAGTATTTT
- | TRBJ2-1 | TRBV9 | - | CASSVAFSNYAEQFF | TGTGCCAGCAGCGTGGCCTTCTCAAATTACGCTGAGCAGTTCTTC
- | TRBJ2-7 | TRBV5-1 | TRBD2 | CASSPRTRAYEQYF | TGCGCCAGCAGCCCACGGACTAGAGCCTACGAGCAGTACTTC
- | TRBJ1-1 | TRBV5-1 | - | CASRSGEGMNTEAFF | TGCGCCAGCAGGAGCGGGGAGGGGATGAACACTGAAGCTTTCTTT
- | TRBJ1-5 | TRBV28 | TRBD1 | CASRDETGVNQPQHF | TGTGCCAGCAGAGATGAGACAGGGGTCAATCAGCCCCAGCATTTT
- | TRBJ2-1 | TRBV27 | TRBD1 | CASSRPGTGDNEQFF | TGTGCCAGCAGTCGTCCCGGGACAGGTGACAATGAGCAGTTCTTC
- | TRBJ1-3 | TRBV7-2 | - | CASSEGSGNTIYF | TGTGCCAGCAGCGAGGGCTCTGGAAACACCATATATTTT
- | TRBJ2-7 | TRBV27 | - | CASSRGTGSYEQYF | TGTGCCAGCAGCCGCGGAACAGGGTCCTACGAGCAGTACTTC
- | TRBJ2-3 | TRBV7-2 | - | CASSPRTRLVPSTDTQYF | TGTGCCAGCAGCCCCAGAACGCGACTAGTACCTAGCACAGATACGCAGTATTTT
- | TRBJ1-4 | TRBV9 | - | CASSPAGMSAQLFF | TGTGCCAGCAGCCCGGCAGGTATGTCTGCGCAACTGTTTTTT
- | TRBJ1-2 | TRBV9 | TRBD1 | CASTMGQGNYGYTF | TGTGCCAGCACCATGGGACAGGGCAACTATGGCTACACCTTC
- | TRBJ1-2 | TRBV6-4 | TRBD1 | CASSDGTGSRGYTF | TGTGCCAGCAGTGACGGGACAGGTTCTCGTGGCTACACCTTC
- | TRBJ1-1 | TRBV7-3 | - | CASSLTRLETGRTEAFF | TGTGCCAGCAGTTTAACCCGCCTGGAGACAGGCAGGACTGAAGCTTTCTTT
- | TRBJ1-2 | TRBV28 | - | CASSALVVPHTF | TGTGCCAGCAGTGCCTTAGTGGTCCCGCACACCTTC
- | TRBJ1-6 | TRBV30 | - | CAWSATAYNSPLHF | TGTGCCTGGAGTGCAACAGCCTATAATTCACCCCTCCACTTT
- | TRBJ1-5 | TRBV9 | TRBD1 | CASSVVWTGLSGNQPQHF | TGTGCCAGCAGCGTAGTCTGGACAGGGCTGTCGGGCAATCAGCCCCAGCATTTT
once | TRBJ1-4 | TRBV6-1 | - | CASSEAGTSREKLFF | TGTGCCAGCAGTGAAGCGGGGACATCCAGGGAAAAACTGTTTTTT
- | TRBJ1-5 | TRBV29-1 | - | CSVASGVNQPQHF | TGCAGCGTTGCGTCAGGGGTTAATCAGCCCCAGCATTTT
- | TRBJ1-4 | TRBV27 | TRBD1 | CASRPRDSEKLFF | TGTGCCAGCAGGCCGCGGGACAGCGAAAAACTGTTTTTT
- | TRBJ1-1 | TRBV28 | - | CASSLIRSKNTEAFF | TGTGCCAGCAGTTTAATCAGGTCAAAGAACACTGAAGCTTTCTTT
- | TRBJ2-5 | TRBV10-2 | - | CASGIGVQETQYF | TGCGCCAGCGGAATCGGGGTCCAAGAGACCCAGTACTTC
- | TRBJ1-2 | TRBV28 | TRBD1 | CASSFGPLWTGVRANYGYTF | TGTGCCAGCAGTTTTGGGCCGCTGTGGACAGGAGTAAGAGCTAACTATGGCTACACCTTC
- | TRBJ1-4 | TRBV3-1/TRBV3-2 | - | CASSQEFVGADRNEKLFF | TGTGCCAGCAGCCAAGAATTTGTTGGGGCAGACAGGAATGAAAAACTGTTTTTT
- | TRBJ2-3 | TRBV2 | - | CASSILADTQYF | TGTGCCAGCAGTATCCTAGCGGATACGCAGTATTTT
- | TRBJ1-3 | TRBV28 | - | CASREASGYSGNTIYF | TGTGCCAGCCGAGAAGCTTCAGGGTATTCTGGAAACACCATATATTTT
- | TRBJ2-5 | TRBV18 | TRBD1 | CASSPGTGEETQYF | TGTGCCAGCTCACCGGGGACAGGGGAAGAGACCCAGTACTTC
- | TRBJ2-2 | TRBV4-2 | TRBD2 | CASSLTGGRDTGELFF | TGTGCCAGCAGCCTTACGGGGGGGCGCGACACCGGGGAGCTGTTTTTT
- | TRBJ1-5 | TRBV27 | TRBD1 | CASSLSGTGQRPQHF | TGTGCCAGCAGTTTATCGGGGACAGGGCAACGGCCCCAGCATTTT
once | TRBJ2-7 | TRBV6-5 | - | CASSLYRDSYEQYF | TGTGCCAGCAGTTTGTACAGGGACTCCTACGAGCAGTACTTC
- | TRBJ1-2 | TRBV28 | - | CASRDRTPSGYTF | TGTGCCAGCAGAGACAGGACCCCCAGTGGCTACACCTTC
- | TRBJ2-7 | TRBV4-1 | TRBD1 | CASSQAPGQGVSYEQYF | TGCGCCAGCAGCCAAGCCCCGGGACAGGGAGTCTCTTACGAGCAGTACTTC
once | TRBJ2-5 | TRBV18 | - | CASSPPGKETQYF | TGTGCCAGCTCACCCCCGGGGAAAGAGACCCAGTACTTC
few | TRBJ2-3 | TRBV7-9 | - | CASSLGRSTDTQYF | TGTGCCAGCAGCTTGGGGCGGAGCACAGATACGCAGTATTTT
- | TRBJ2-2 | TRBV6-5 | TRBD1 | CASRLTGPGELFF | TGTGCCAGCAGGTTGACAGGGCCCGGGGAGCTGTTTTTT